This passage covers 28 T cell receptor beta chains from one sample sequenced in a study of T cells in Graves' hyperthyroidism and ophthalmopathy. RNA transcripts provided the source from which TCR beta CDR3 regions were amplified. The HTBI set primed first-round TCR CDR3 RT-PCR. From the multiplex PCR reads, TCRdb called clonotypes with MiXCR, one entry per CDR3 protein. The sample has hundreds of thousands of distinct CDR3 sequences; around 15% are singletons. Sequenced: blood. The receptors originated from a woman aged 18 to 35 with Graves' hyperthyroidism.

This clonotype was seen many times. V and J are TRBV28 and TRBJ1-5; D not certain. This CDR3 has 14 amino acids. The V and J ends lost 7 bases and 0 bases respectively, with 10 bases between them. CDR1 is MDHEN and CDR2 is SYDVKM in the germline V gene. CDR3 sequence (DNA): TGTGCCAGCACCCCTGCTCATAGCAATCAGCCCCAGCATTTT. This codes for CASTPAHSNQPQHF. The variable domain in full, with the rest retrieved from reference TRBV28 and TRBJ1-5, is DVKVTQSSRYLVKRTGEKVFLECVQDMDHENMFWYRQDPGLGLRLIYFSYDVKMKEKGDIPEGYSVSREKKERFSLILESASTNQTSMYLCASTPAHSNQPQHFGDGTRLSIL.

This clonotype was detected ten times or more. The rearrangement joins TRBV12-3 or TRBV12-4 to TRBJ1-1; D is undetermined. The CDR3 consists of 15 residues. The V gene lost 4 bases and the J gene lost 9 bases, with 21 bases spanning the gap. The CDR3, as DNA: TGTGCCAGCAGTTCATGGAACGACGAAGTTTCCAAAGCTTTCTTT. Protein: CASSSWNDEVSKAFF.

This sequence joins TRBV27 and TRBJ1-5; 9 bases are shared with TRBD1. This CDR3 comprises 15 residues. Trimming at V came to 1 base and at J to 4 bases, leaving 2 bases not matched to a gene. Germline CDR1 reads MNHEY; CDR2 reads SMNVEV (reference sequence). CDR3 in amino acids: CASSLYGQGNQPQHF. The CDR3 DNA reads as TGTGCCAGCAGTTTATACGGACAGGGGAATCAGCCCCAGCATTTT.

The sample holds a few counts of this clonotype. The chain combines TRBV5-4 with TRBJ1-5; TRBD1 matches at 9 bases. The CDR3 has 13 amino acids. Germline CDR1 is SGHNT and CDR2 is YYREEE (reference sequence). With V trimmed by 0 bases and J by 10 bases, 2 bases remained unmatched. The CDR3 spells CASSLGQGGPQHF. The CDR3 nucleotides are TGTGCCAGCAGCTTGGGACAGGGGGGTCCCCAGCATTTT.

This clonotype has more than one count but fewer than ten. The chain combines TRBV28 with TRBJ2-5, with D unclear. CDR3 length equals 13 residues. V gave up 10 bases and J gave up 1 base, with 13 bases separating them. Looked up from germline, CDR1 is MDHEN and CDR2 is SYDVKM. The CDR3 region is CATNTGGQETQYF. Written as DNA, the CDR3 is TGTGCCACCAACACGGGCGGCCAAGAGACCCAGTACTTC.

The sample holds many counts of this clonotype. The rearrangement links TRBV5-8 to TRBJ1-1; D is ambiguous. In germline, CDR1 is SGHTS, CDR2 YDEGEE. V was shortened by 5 bases and J by 0 bases, with 11 bases between the two germline ends. CDR3 length equals 14 residues. For the CDR3, the DNA is TGTGCCAGCAGGCGGGAGGAAATGAACACTGAAGCTTTCTTT. Translation: CASRREEMNTEAFF.

The chain links TRBV2 to TRBJ2-1; a possible D gene is TRBD1 (5 bases). This CDR3 has 15 amino acids. Per germline, CDR1 SNHLY and CDR2 FYNNEI. The V and J ends lost 8 bases and 5 bases respectively, with 19 bases between them. Here the CDR3 reads CASGQTGAKHNEQFF. Here the CDR3 DNA reads TGTGCCAGCGGCCAGACTGGGGCCAAACACAATGAGCAGTTCTTC.

This clonotype came up many times. The chain is built from TRBV20-1 and TRBJ2-3; 11 bases line up with TRBD2. This CDR3 is 17 amino acids long. Trimming at V came to 5 bases and at J to 0 bases, leaving 10 bases not matched to a gene. Per germline, CDR1 DFQATT and CDR2 SNEGSKA (reference sequence). The CDR3 nucleotides read TGCAGTGCTTCAGGGACTAGCGGCCCCTTGAGCACAGATACGCAGTATTTT. Translating gives CSASGTSGPLSTDTQYF.

This clonotype has a handful of counts. The junction differs from germline at one of its ends, possibly a read error. The chain links TRBV5-1 to TRBJ2-2; D not resolved. The CDR3 contains 16 residues. Per the germline V gene, CDR1 is SGHRS and CDR2 is YFSETQ. CDR3 sequence: CASSLAGRPNSGELFF. In DNA form, the CDR3 reads TGCGCCAGCAGCTTGGCCGGCAGACCGAACAGCGGGGAGCTGTTTTTT.

The rearrangement uses TRBV5-1 and TRBJ2-2; TRBD2 matches 10 bases. Germline CDR1 and CDR2: SGHRS and YFSETQ. The CDR3 consists of 18 residues. The J segment lost 3 bases and the V segment lost 0 bases, leaving 8 bases of the junction unmatched. This chain's CDR3 is CASSLVSSGRMDTGELFF. In DNA form, the CDR3 reads TGCGCCAGCAGCTTGGTATCTAGCGGGAGAATGGACACCGGGGAGCTGTTTTTT.

Many counts were recorded for this clonotype. The chain links TRBV29-1 to TRBJ1-2; D is undetermined. This CDR3 comprises 14 residues. From germline, CDR1 is SQVTM and CDR2 ANQGSEA. Trimming pared 5 bases from V and 5 bases from J, leaving 18 bases between. The CDR3 protein is CSVPEAGTRYGYTF. In DNA form, the CDR3 reads TGCAGCGTTCCCGAAGCCGGCACGCGGTATGGCTACACCTTC.

The chain carries TRBV5-1 and TRBJ2-5; D gene unclear. The CDR3 contains 14 residues. Germline loops: CDR1 SGHRS, CDR2 YFSETQ. Trimming cost V 4 bases and J 2 bases, with 12 bases left between them. As DNA, the CDR3 is TGCGCCAGCAGCAACGACGCTCGTCAAGAGACCCAGTACTTC. This gives the protein CASSNDARQETQYF.

This clonotype was picked up many times. V gene TRBV28 combines with J gene TRBJ2-7; the D gene could be TRBD1 or TRBD2 (5 bases each). Trimming took off 3 bases at V and 7 bases at J, with 22 bases between the two ends. The CDR3 has 16 amino acids. Germline CDR1 reads MDHEN; CDR2 reads SYDVKM. The CDR3 is CASSFIARESLHEQYF. The CDR3 DNA reads as TGTGCCAGCAGTTTTATCGCCAGGGAGAGTTTACATGAGCAGTACTTC.

This clonotype has at least ten counts. For the CDR3, the DNA is TGTGCCAGCAGTCGGGGGCAGGGAGGCCGGAGAGTAAGGACAGATACGCAGTATTTT. Its protein is CASSRGQGGRRVRTDTQYF. The chain uses TRBV28 and TRBJ2-3; D could derive from TRBD1 or TRBD2 (6 bases each). The V gene lost 5 bases and the J gene lost 3 bases, with 27 bases spanning the gap. This CDR3 is built from 19 residues. CDR1 is MDHEN and CDR2 is SYDVKM in the germline V gene.

Ten or more counts support this clonotype. The chain has TRBV5-1 and TRBJ1-2; D remains unclear. Trimming stripped 0 bases from V and 7 bases from J, with 13 bases between. Germline values: CDR1 SGHRS, CDR2 YFSETQ. The CDR3 totals 14 residues. The CDR3 is CASSLDGGRAGYTF. The CDR3 DNA reads as TGCGCCAGCAGCTTGGACGGAGGGAGGGCTGGCTACACCTTC. The full variable domain, completed using reference TRBV5-1 and TRBJ1-2, is KAGVTQTPRYLIKTRGQQVTLSCSPISGHRSVSWYQQTPGQGLQFLFEYFSETQRNKGNFPGRFSGRQFSNSRSEMNVSTLELGDSALYLCASSLDGGRAGYTFGSGTRLTVV.

This clonotype was seen a few times. The genes are TRBV19 and TRBJ1-1, with TRBD1 as a possible D gene (6 bases). The CDR3 covers 15 residues. Trimming took off 4 bases at V and 0 bases at J, with 12 bases between the two ends. Germline V gene lookup returns CDR1 LNHDA and CDR2 SQIVND (reference sequence). This CDR3 is CASSNTPGVNTEAFF. The CDR3 DNA follows: TGTGCCAGTAGTAATACCCCAGGGGTGAACACTGAAGCTTTCTTT.

This clonotype has ten or more counts. V is TRBV13 and J is TRBJ2-7, with 8 bases matching TRBD2. The CDR3 consists of 16 residues. Germline CDR1 and CDR2: PRHDT and FYEKMQ (reference sequence). V was pared by 1 base and J by 2 bases, with 7 bases of the junction left unmatched. The CDR3 spells CASSLVVGTRPYEQYF. In DNA form, the CDR3 reads TGTGCCAGCAGCTTAGTAGTCGGGACTAGGCCCTACGAGCAGTACTTC.

Notes on this clonotype: This may come from a read error, since a much larger clone is one base off. V is TRBV2 and J is TRBJ2-3; 7 nucleotides line up with TRBD1. This CDR3 contains 14 residues. Germline V gene sequence: CDR1 SNHLY, CDR2 FYNNEI. The CDR3, as DNA: TGTGCCAGCAGTGTACAGGGGAGCACAGATGCGCAGTATTTT. It specifies CASSVQGSTDAQYF.

The chain is built from TRBV20-1 and TRBJ2-1, with 11 nucleotides matching TRBD2. The V gene end was trimmed by 2 bases and the J gene end by 7 bases; junction bases not matched to a gene: 7. Germline CDR1 reads DFQATT; CDR2 reads SNEGSKA (reference sequence). The CDR3 totals 15 residues. The CDR3 bases are TGCAGTGCTAGAAGTACTAGCGGGAGTCTTAATGAGCAGTTCTTC. As protein: CSARSTSGSLNEQFF.

This clonotype was seen at least ten times. The chain carries TRBV11-2 and TRBJ1-1; 9 nucleotides align to TRBD1. With V trimmed by 5 bases and J by 0 bases, 10 bases remained unmatched. The CDR3 runs 17 residues. The germline gives CDR1 SGHAT, CDR2 FQNNGV. CDR3 sequence (DNA): TGTGCCAGCAGCCCAGGGACAGGGAGGGTCATGAACACTGAAGCTTTCTTT. This translates into CASSPGTGRVMNTEAFF.

The rearrangement uses TRBV2 and TRBJ1-2; D gene unclear. The V and J ends lost 2 bases and 4 bases respectively, with 11 bases between them. This CDR3 has 14 amino acids. Germline-derived CDR1 and CDR2 are SNHLY and FYNNEI. CDR3 amino acids: CASSEWASSYGYTF. In DNA form, the CDR3 reads TGTGCCAGCAGTGAATGGGCCTCCAGCTATGGCTACACCTTC. The full variable domain, completed using reference TRBV2 and TRBJ1-2, is EPEVTQTPSHQVTQMGQEVILRCVPISNHLYFYWYRQILGQKVEFLVSFYNNEISEKSEIFDDQFSVERPDGSNFTLKIRSTKLEDSAMYFCASSEWASSYGYTFGSGTRLTVV.

The V call is TRBV7-8, the J call TRBJ1-3; D is unclear. CDR1 SGHVS and CDR2 FQNEAQ come from the germline V gene. The V gene lost 2 bases and the J gene lost 1 base, with 6 bases spanning the gap. CDR3 length: 14 amino acids. The CDR3 sequence is CASSLKRSGNTIYF. Here the CDR3 DNA reads TGTGCCAGCAGCTTAAAGCGGTCTGGAAACACCATATATTTT.

This clonotype was seen many times. The chain has TRBV7-3 and TRBJ1-1; 8 positions agree with TRBD1. The CDR3 runs 13 residues. CDR1 and CDR2 (germline): SGHTA, FQGTGA. The trim removed 8 bases at V and 0 bases at J, leaving 2 bases unmatched. The chain's CDR3 is CASAGQVNTEAFF. The CDR3 DNA reads TGTGCCAGCGCGGGACAGGTGAACACTGAAGCTTTCTTT.

This clonotype has more than one count but fewer than ten. The chain uses TRBV10-3 and TRBJ2-5; D not certain. The CDR3 runs to 13 residues. Trimming pared 2 bases from V and 1 base from J, leaving 5 bases between. Germline loops: CDR1 ENHRY, CDR2 SYGVKD. The chain's CDR3 is CAISEISQETQYF. CDR3 nucleotide sequence: TGTGCCATCAGTGAGATATCCCAAGAGACCCAGTACTTC.

This clonotype was picked up many times. The chain recombines TRBV15 with TRBJ2-5; 8 nucleotides line up with TRBD2. CDR1 and CDR2 from the germline V gene are LNHNV and YYDKDF (reference sequence). The CDR3 contains 19 residues. V gave up 0 bases and J gave up 5 bases; unmatched junction bases: 17. For the CDR3, the DNA is TGTGCCACCAGCAGAGATAAAGGTTCGGGACTAGGTCGCGCGGAGACCCAGTACTTC. It encodes CATSRDKGSGLGRAETQYF.

This clonotype was recorded at least ten times. The chain links TRBV7-2 to TRBJ2-6; perhaps TRBD2 as D (6 bases). The germline V gene encodes CDR1 SGHTA and CDR2 FQGNSA. V was pared by 5 bases and J by 0 bases, with 11 bases between. The CDR3 is 16 residues long. The CDR3 is CASSPGLSSGANVLTF. CDR3 sequence (DNA): TGTGCCAGCAGCCCGGGACTGAGCTCTGGGGCCAACGTCCTGACTTTC.

This clonotype was counted many times. V and J are TRBV7-9 and TRBJ1-1; 7 bases are shared with TRBD1. CDR3 length equals 12 residues. With 4 bases clipped from V and 7 bases from J, the junction kept 3 bases outside the gene matches. Germline-derived CDR1 and CDR2 are SEHNR and FQNEAQ (reference sequence). The chain's CDR3 is CASSSDRLEAFF. In nucleotides, the CDR3 is TGTGCCAGCAGCTCGGACAGGCTTGAAGCTTTCTTT.

In this sample, this clonotype turned up a few times. The chain is built from TRBV5-1 and TRBJ2-1; D unclear. This CDR3 has 14 amino acids. Deletions cut 0 bases from V and 6 bases from J, with 10 bases between. CDR1 SGHRS and CDR2 YFSETQ come from the germline V gene. CDR3 region: CASSLEQFRNEQFF. CDR3 nucleotides: TGCGCCAGCAGCTTGGAACAGTTTCGCAATGAGCAGTTCTTC.